Listed here are 16 T cell receptor beta chains from one sample, sequenced in a study of metastatic and nonmetastatic thyroid tumors. TCRdb recomputed clones from the PCR reads via MiXCR. The data contain some 35,000 clones, about a third of them singletons. Nobody among the patients had been given any treatment before thyroid surgery. The sequenced sample was tumor tissue. Every receptor here comes from a female donor with papillary thyroid cancer or a benign thyroid nodule (not recorded which). Some clones in this sample may be carry-over from other donors' samples.

J is TRBJ2-7 and V is TRBV7-9, with 7 bases aligning to TRBD1. The CDR3 has 13 residues. Germline assignment: CDR1 SEHNR and CDR2 FQNEAQ (reference sequence). Losses at the gene ends were 5 bases for V and 2 bases for J; bases not matched to a gene: 3. In DNA form, the CDR3 reads TGTGCCAGCAGCCGACAGGGTACCTACGAGCAGTACTTC. Residues: CASSRQGTYEQYF.

Only a few counts were recorded for this clone. This chain links TRBV5-1 with TRBJ2-1; D might be TRBD1 (5 bases). The CDR3 is 16 amino acids. Looked up from germline, CDR1 is SGHRS and CDR2 is YFSETQ. Trimming shortened V by 0 bases and J by 0 bases, and 10 bases separated the two germline ends. CDR3 in amino acids: CASSLGGRVSYNEQFF. For the CDR3, the DNA is TGCGCCAGCAGCTTGGGGGGCAGGGTCTCCTACAATGAGCAGTTCTTC.

This clone was detected only a few times. This sequence joins TRBV28 and TRBJ1-5, with D perhaps matching TRBD1 (6 bases). CDR3 length: 17 residues. The V and J ends lost 5 bases and 9 bases respectively, with 26 bases between them. Germline CDR1 reads MDHEN; CDR2 reads SYDVKM. This CDR3 is CASSMWQGPSAFGPQHF. The CDR3 DNA reads as TGTGCCAGCAGTATGTGGCAGGGGCCGTCGGCTTTCGGGCCCCAGCATTTT.

J is TRBJ2-1 and V is TRBV30; D remains unclear. Germline V gene sequence: CDR1 GTSNPN, CDR2 SVGIG (reference sequence). The CDR3 is 8 residues long. V was cut by 6 bases and J by 10 bases, with 4 bases left in between. CDR3 residues: CACEEQFF. CDR3 nucleotide sequence: TGTGCCTGCGAGGAGCAGTTCTTC.

The rearrangement joins TRBV19 to TRBJ2-2, with TRBD1 matching over 9 bases. The V gene end was trimmed by 2 bases and the J gene end by 6 bases; junction bases not matched to a gene: 4. The CDR3 totals 15 residues. The germline V gene has CDR1 LNHDA and CDR2 SQIVND (reference sequence). For the CDR3, the DNA is TGTGCCAGTAGTATAAAACAGGGGGCGCCCGGGGAGCTGTTTTTT. This sequence encodes CASSIKQGAPGELFF.

This sequence joins TRBV18 and TRBJ2-1; no firm D call. The CDR3 has 11 amino acids. V shed 2 bases and J shed 6 bases, with 2 bases lying between them. Germline CDR1 KGHSH, CDR2 LQKENI. The CDR3 nucleotides are TGTGCCAGCTCACCAGGCAATGAGCAGTTCTTC. Translating gives CASSPGNEQFF.

This rearrangement joins TRBV6-1 to TRBJ1-1; unclear D gene. Trimming took off 2 bases at V and 0 bases at J, with 7 bases between the two ends. Germline CDR1 and CDR2: MNHNS and SASEGT. The CDR3 consists of 14 residues. The CDR3 region is CASSEPNMNTEAFF. CDR3 DNA sequence: TGTGCCAGCAGTGAACCTAACATGAACACTGAAGCTTTCTTT.

The chain carries TRBV20-1 and TRBJ2-6; D may be TRBD1 or TRBD2 (6 bases each). Trimming left V 2 bases short and J 4 bases short, with 15 bases between. The CDR3 is 16 residues long. Germline V CDR1 and CDR2: DFQATT, SNEGSKA (reference sequence). The CDR3 DNA reads as TGCAGTGCTAGATCCGGGGGCGCATCAGGGGCCAACGTCCTGACTTTC. Translation gives CSARSGGASGANVLTF.

CDR3 sequence (DNA): TGCAGTGCTAGAGACGGGCGAGGAGGCGGTCAGCCCCAGCATTTT. This encodes CSARDGRGGGQPQHF. The chain carries TRBV20-1 and TRBJ1-5; D is unresolved. V was cut by 0 bases and J by 6 bases, with 15 bases left in between. This CDR3 region has 15 residues. Germline V lookup: CDR1 DFQATT, CDR2 SNEGSKA (reference sequence).

The J gene is TRBJ2-2, the V gene TRBV7-3; TRBD2 might be the D (6 bases). V lost 3 bases, J lost 2 bases, and 13 bases lay in between. CDR1 and CDR2 from the germline V gene are SGHTA and FQGTGA. CDR3 length: 16 residues. Written as DNA, the CDR3 is TGTGCCAGCAGCTTCTATGGGGGAGGAAACACCGGGGAGCTGTTTTTT. It is translated as CASSFYGGGNTGELFF.

A remark on this clone: Germline is not matched at one junction end, which may reflect a read error. V usage is TRBV14 and J usage is TRBJ1-2; D gene uncertain. The germline gives CDR1 SGHDN, CDR2 FVKESK. The CDR3 has 13 amino acids. CDR3 residues: CARSQTANYGYTF. CDR3 coding DNA: TGTGCCAGAAGCCAAACAGCTAACTATGGCTACACCTTC.

A few counts support this clone. This sequence joins TRBV12-3 or TRBV12-4 and TRBJ1-5, with D tentatively TRBD1 (5 bases). The V end was cut by 5 bases, the J end by 5 bases, with 13 bases between. CDR3 length equals 14 residues. The CDR3 sequence: CASSLGTPDQPQHF. The CDR3 nucleotides are TGTGCCAGCAGTCTCGGGACTCCGGATCAGCCCCAGCATTTT.

A few counts support this clone. The CDR3 DNA reads as TGTGCCATCTCAACAGGGGCTAACTATGGCTACACCTTC. Its protein product is CAISTGANYGYTF. This chain uses TRBV28 with TRBJ1-2; 7 nucleotides agree with TRBD1. The ends lost 10 bases at V and 0 bases at J; junction bases unmatched: 5. This CDR3 has 13 residues. In germline, CDR1 is MDHEN, CDR2 SYDVKM.

In its sample, this clone was seen a few times. The chain links TRBV6-1 to TRBJ1-2; perhaps TRBD1 as D (6 bases). CDR3 size: 14 residues. Germline CDR1 reads MNHNS; CDR2 reads SASEGT. The V end was cut by 6 bases, the J end by 6 bases, with 17 bases between. The CDR3: CASRPRQEGHGYTF. The CDR3 DNA sequence: TGTGCCAGCAGACCACGACAGGAGGGACATGGCTACACCTTC.

The chain uses TRBV27 and TRBJ1-1; D gene uncertain. CDR1 and CDR2 (germline): MNHEY, SMNVEV (reference sequence). The CDR3 extends over 13 amino acids. V lost 3 bases to trimming and J lost 4 bases, with 9 bases between them. DNA of the CDR3: TGTGCCAGCAGTTTTTCCCCTCTCACTGAAGCTTTCTTT. Protein product: CASSFSPLTEAFF.

Details on this clone: The germline gene is not matched at one end of the junction; a read error may be the cause. The V gene is TRBV6-1, the J gene TRBJ1-5; possibly TRBD1 for D (5 bases). In germline, CDR1 is MNHNS, CDR2 SASEGT. The CDR3 is made up of 17 amino acids. CDR3 sequence: CASSNLQDFFSHQPQHF. The CDR3 DNA reads TGTGCCAGCAGTAATTTACAGGATTTTTTTAGCCATCAGCCCCAGCATTTT.